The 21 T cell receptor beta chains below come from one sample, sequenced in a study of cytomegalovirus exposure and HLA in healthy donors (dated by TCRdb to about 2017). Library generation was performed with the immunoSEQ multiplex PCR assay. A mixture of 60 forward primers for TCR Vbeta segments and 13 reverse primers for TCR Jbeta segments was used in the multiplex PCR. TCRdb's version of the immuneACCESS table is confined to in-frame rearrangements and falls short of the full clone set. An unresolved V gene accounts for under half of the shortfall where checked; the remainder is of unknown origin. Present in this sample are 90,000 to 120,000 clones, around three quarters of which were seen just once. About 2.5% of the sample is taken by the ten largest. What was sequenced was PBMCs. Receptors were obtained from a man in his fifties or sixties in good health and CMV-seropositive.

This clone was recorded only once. The CDR3 DNA reads TGTGCCAGCAGGCCCCCCGGGGGTCTTTACAATGAGCAGTTCTTC. Protein: CASRPPGGLYNEQFF. The genes are TRBV5-8 and TRBJ2-1, with a weak D call TRBD2 (6 bases). CDR3 length equals 15 residues. Trimming cost V 5 bases and J 4 bases, with 16 bases left between them. Germline loops: CDR1 SGHTS, CDR2 YDEGEE.

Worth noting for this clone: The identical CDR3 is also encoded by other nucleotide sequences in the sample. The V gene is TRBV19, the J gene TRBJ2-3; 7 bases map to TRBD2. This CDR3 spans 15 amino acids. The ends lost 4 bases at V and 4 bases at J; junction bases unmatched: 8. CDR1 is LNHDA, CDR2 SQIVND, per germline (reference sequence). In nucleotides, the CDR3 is TGTGCCAGTAGTAGTGGGCGGGAGAGGGCAGATACGCAGTATTTT. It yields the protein CASSSGRERADTQYF.

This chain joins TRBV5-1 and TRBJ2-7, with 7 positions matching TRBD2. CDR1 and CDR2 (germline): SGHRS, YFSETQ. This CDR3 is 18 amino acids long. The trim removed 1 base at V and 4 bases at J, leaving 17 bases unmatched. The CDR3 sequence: CASSLILPSGGELYEQYF. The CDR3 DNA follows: TGCGCCAGCAGCTTGATCCTACCTAGCGGCGGAGAGCTATACGAGCAGTACTTC.

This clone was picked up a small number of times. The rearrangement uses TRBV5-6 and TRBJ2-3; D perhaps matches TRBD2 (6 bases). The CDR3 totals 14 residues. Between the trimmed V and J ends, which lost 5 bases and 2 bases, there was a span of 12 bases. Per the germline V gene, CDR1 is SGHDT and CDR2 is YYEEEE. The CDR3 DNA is TGTGCCAGCAGGCGGGGAACAAACACAGATACGCAGTATTTT. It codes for CASRRGTNTDTQYF.

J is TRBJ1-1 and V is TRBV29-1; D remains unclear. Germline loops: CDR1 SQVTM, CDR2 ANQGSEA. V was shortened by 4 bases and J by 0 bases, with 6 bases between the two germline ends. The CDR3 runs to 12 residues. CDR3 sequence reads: CSVGTLNTEAFF. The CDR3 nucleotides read TGCAGCGTTGGAACTCTGAACACTGAAGCTTTCTTT.

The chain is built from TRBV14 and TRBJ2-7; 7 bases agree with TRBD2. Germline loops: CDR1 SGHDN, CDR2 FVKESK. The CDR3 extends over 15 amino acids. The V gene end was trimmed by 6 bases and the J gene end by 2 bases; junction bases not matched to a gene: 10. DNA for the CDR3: TGTGCCAGCAGTGCTACGAGCGGGAATGCCTACGAGCAGTACTTC. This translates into CASSATSGNAYEQYF.

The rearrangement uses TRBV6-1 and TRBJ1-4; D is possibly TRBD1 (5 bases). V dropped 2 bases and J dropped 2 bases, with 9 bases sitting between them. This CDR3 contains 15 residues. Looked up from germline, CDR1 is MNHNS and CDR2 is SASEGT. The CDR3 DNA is TGTGCCAGCAGTGAAACGGGGGTGACTAATGAAAAACTGTTTTTT. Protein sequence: CASSETGVTNEKLFF.

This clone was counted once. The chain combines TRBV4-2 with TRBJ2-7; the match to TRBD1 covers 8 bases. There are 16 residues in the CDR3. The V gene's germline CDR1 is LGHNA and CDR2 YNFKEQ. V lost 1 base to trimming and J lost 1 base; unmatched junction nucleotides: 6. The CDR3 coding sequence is TGTGCCAGCAGCCAAGGACAGGGGAGCATATCCTACGAGCAGTACTTC. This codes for CASSQGQGSISYEQYF.

This CDR3 is CASSLGPGQGWTF. The CDR3 bases are TGTGCCAGCAGCTTAGGACCCGGACAGGGCTGGACCTTC. The V gene is TRBV7-2, the J gene TRBJ1-2; 8 bases line up with TRBD1. The germline V gene encodes CDR1 SGHTA and CDR2 FQGNSA. Trimming at V came to 1 base and at J to 14 bases, leaving 9 bases not matched to a gene. This CDR3 has 13 residues.

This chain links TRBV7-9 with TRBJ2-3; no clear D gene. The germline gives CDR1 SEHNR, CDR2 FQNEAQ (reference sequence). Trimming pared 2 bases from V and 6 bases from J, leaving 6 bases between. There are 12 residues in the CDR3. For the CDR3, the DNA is TGTGCCAGCAGCTTATTGGAGGATACGCAGTATTTT. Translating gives CASSLLEDTQYF.

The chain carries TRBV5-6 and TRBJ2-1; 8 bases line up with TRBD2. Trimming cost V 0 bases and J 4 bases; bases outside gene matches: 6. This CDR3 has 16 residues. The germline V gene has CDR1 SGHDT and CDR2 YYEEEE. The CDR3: CASSLEELAAYNEQFF. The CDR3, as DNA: TGTGCCAGCAGCTTGGAAGAACTAGCGGCATACAATGAGCAGTTCTTC. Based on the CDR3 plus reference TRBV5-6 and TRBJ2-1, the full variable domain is DAGVTQSPTHLIKTRGQQVTLRCSPKSGHDTVSWYQQALGQGPQFIFQYYEEEERQRGNFPDRFSGHQFPNYSSELNVNALLLGDSALYLCASSLEELAAYNEQFFGPGTRLTVL.

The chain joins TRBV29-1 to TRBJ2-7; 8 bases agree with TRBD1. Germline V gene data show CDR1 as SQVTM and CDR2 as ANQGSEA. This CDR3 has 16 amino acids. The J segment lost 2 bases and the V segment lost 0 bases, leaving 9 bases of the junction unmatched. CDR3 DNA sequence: TGCAGCGTTGAAGATCGCAGGCAGGGGGCCCCCTACGAGCAGTACTTC. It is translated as CSVEDRRQGAPYEQYF.

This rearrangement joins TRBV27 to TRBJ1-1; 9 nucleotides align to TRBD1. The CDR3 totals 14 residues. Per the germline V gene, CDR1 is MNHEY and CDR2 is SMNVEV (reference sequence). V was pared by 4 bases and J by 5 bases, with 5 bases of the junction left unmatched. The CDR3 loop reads CASSSTGGWTEAFF. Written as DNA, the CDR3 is TGTGCCAGCAGTTCAACAGGGGGCTGGACTGAAGCTTTCTTT.

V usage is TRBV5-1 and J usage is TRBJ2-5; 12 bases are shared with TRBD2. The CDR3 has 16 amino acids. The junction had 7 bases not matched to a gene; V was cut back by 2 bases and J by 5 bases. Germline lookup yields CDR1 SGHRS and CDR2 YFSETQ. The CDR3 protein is CASSFTSGGSDETQYF. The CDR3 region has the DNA TGCGCCAGCAGCTTTACTAGCGGGGGGTCGGATGAGACCCAGTACTTC. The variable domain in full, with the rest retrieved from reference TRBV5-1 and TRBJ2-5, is KAGVTQTPRYLIKTRGQQVTLSCSPISGHRSVSWYQQTPGQGLQFLFEYFSETQRNKGNFPGRFSGRQFSNSRSEMNVSTLELGDSALYLCASSFTSGGSDETQYFGPGTRLLVL.

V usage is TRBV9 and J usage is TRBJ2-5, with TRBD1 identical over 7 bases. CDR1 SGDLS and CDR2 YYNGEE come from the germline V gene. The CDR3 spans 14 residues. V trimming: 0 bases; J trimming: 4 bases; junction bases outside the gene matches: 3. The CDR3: CASSVEQGRETQYF. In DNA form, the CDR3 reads TGTGCCAGCAGCGTAGAACAGGGGAGAGAGACCCAGTACTTC. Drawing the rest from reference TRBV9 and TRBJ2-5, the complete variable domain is DSGVTQTPKHLITATGQRVTLRCSPRSGDLSVYWYQQSLDQGLQFLIQYYNGEERAKGNILERFSAQQFPDLHSELNLSSLELGDSALYFCASSVEQGRETQYFGPGTRLLVL.

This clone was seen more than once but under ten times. CDR3 DNA sequence: TGTGCCAGCAGCTTAGGGACAGGGTCTAAAGCTTTCTTT. This sequence encodes CASSLGTGSKAFF. The rearrangement uses TRBV7-9 and TRBJ1-1; TRBD1 aligns across 8 bases. The germline V gene encodes CDR1 SEHNR and CDR2 FQNEAQ (reference sequence). The CDR3 is 13 amino acids. The junction had 4 bases not matched to a gene; V was cut back by 1 base and J by 9 bases. The full variable domain, rest sourced from reference TRBV7-9 and TRBJ1-1, is DTGVSQNPRHKITKRGQNVTFRCDPISEHNRLYWYRQTLGQGPEFLTYFQNEAQLEKSRLLSDRFSAERPKGSFSTLEIQRTEQGDSAMYLCASSLGTGSKAFFGQGTRLTVV.

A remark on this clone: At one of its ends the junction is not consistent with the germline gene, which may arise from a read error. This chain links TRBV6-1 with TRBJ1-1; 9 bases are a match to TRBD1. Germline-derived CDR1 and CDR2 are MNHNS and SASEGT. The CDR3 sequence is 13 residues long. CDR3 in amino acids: CASTENRGRSAFF. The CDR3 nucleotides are TGTGCCAGCACTGAAAACAGGGGGCGGTCGGCTTTCTTT.

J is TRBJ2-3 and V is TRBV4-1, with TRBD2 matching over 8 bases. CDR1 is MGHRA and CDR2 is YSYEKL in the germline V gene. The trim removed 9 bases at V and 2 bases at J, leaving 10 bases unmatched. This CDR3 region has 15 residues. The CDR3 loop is CASRNRAGVTDTQYF. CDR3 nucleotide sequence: TGCGCCAGTAGGAATCGAGCGGGGGTCACAGATACGCAGTATTTT.

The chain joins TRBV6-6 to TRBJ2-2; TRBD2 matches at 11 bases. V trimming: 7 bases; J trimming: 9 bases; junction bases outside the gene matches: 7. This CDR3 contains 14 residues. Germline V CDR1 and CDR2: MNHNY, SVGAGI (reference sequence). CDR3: CASKGSGRAWELFF. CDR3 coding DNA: TGTGCCAGCAAAGGTAGCGGGAGGGCCTGGGAGCTGTTTTTT.

CDR3 amino acids: CASSSPRERNSYEQYF. The CDR3 DNA is TGTGCCAGCAGTTCCCCGAGGGAGAGAAACTCCTACGAGCAGTACTTC. The chain recombines TRBV6-6 with TRBJ2-7; possible D gene TRBD2, 5 bases. Deletions cut 4 bases from V and 0 bases from J, with 16 bases between. The CDR3 is 16 residues long. Germline lookup yields CDR1 MNHNY and CDR2 SVGAGI (reference sequence).

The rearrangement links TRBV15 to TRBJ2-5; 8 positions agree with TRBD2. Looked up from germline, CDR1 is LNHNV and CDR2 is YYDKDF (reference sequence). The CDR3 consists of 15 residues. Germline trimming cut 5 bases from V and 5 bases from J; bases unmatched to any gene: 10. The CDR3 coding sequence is TGTGCCACCAGCCTTGGGGGACTAGGGGAGGAGACCCAGTACTTC. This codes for CATSLGGLGEETQYF.